What follows are 13 T cell receptor beta chains derived from one specimen sequenced in a study of shared clonotypes between healthy human individuals. Some clones are missing from TCRdb's copy, which holds only in-frame ones; the method was immunoSEQ multiplex PCR. The sample includes around 1,100,000 clones, around three quarters of them seen just once. Sequenced: memory CD4+ T cells from PBMCs. This sample's subset: CD45RA-negative fraction. These receptors were collected from a man between 18 and 35 years old in good health. Some clones in this sample may be carry-over from other donors' samples.

This clone appeared once. The chain carries TRBV11-2 and TRBJ2-1, with 7 bases fitting TRBD2. The germline gives CDR1 SGHAT, CDR2 FQNNGV. V lost 2 bases and J lost 7; bases outside the gene matches: 5. This CDR3 contains 14 residues. CDR3 in amino acids: CASSLISGVNEQFF. CDR3 sequence (DNA): TGTGCCAGCAGCTTAATCAGCGGGGTTAATGAGCAGTTCTTC.

The V and J genes are TRBV28 and TRBJ1-1; D gene unclear. The length of the CDR3 is 16 residues. Germline V gene sequence: CDR1 MDHEN, CDR2 SYDVKM. V lost 10 bases, J lost 1 base, and 22 bases lay in between. CDR3 in amino acids: CATEGAGWSRNTEAFF. As DNA, the CDR3 is TGTGCCACCGAAGGTGCGGGTTGGAGCAGGAACACTGAAGCTTTCTTT.

A word on this clone: This sequence is one base from a far larger clone and is likely a read error. The sample contains more than one DNA sequence encoding this CDR3. The chain links TRBV28 to TRBJ2-7; no clear D. The CDR3 runs to 12 residues. CDR1 MDHEN and CDR2 SYDVKM come from the germline V gene. This CDR3 reads CASSYISYEQYF. The CDR3 nucleotides are TGTGCCAGCAGTTACATCTCCTACGAACAGTACTTC.

V is TRBV28 and J is TRBJ2-2; 8 bases align to TRBD1. The ends lost 6 bases at V and 3 bases at J; junction bases unmatched: 6. The CDR3 totals 15 residues. Germline V lookup: CDR1 MDHEN, CDR2 SYDVKM. The CDR3 spells CASSSRQGYTGELFF. For the CDR3, the DNA is TGTGCCAGCAGCTCGCGACAGGGGTACACCGGGGAGCTGTTTTTT.

The table lists this clone with many counts. V usage is TRBV2 and J usage is TRBJ1-1, with 10 nucleotides matching TRBD1. The CDR3 contains 15 residues. Per the germline V gene, CDR1 is SNHLY and CDR2 is FYNNEI. Unmatched junction bases numbered 7, after V lost 6 bases and J lost 3 bases. The CDR3 loop reads CASRTGTGADTEAFF. For the CDR3, the DNA is TGTGCCAGCAGAACCGGGACAGGGGCGGACACTGAAGCTTTCTTT. Together with reference TRBV2 and TRBJ1-1, the CDR3 gives the full variable domain: EPEVTQTPSHQVTQMGQEVILRCVPISNHLYFYWYRQILGQKVEFLVSFYNNEISEKSEIFDDQFSVERPDGSNFTLKIRSTKLEDSAMYFCASRTGTGADTEAFFGQGTRLTVV.

This chain connects TRBV7-3 to TRBJ1-2, with a tentative D call TRBD1 (6 bases). Trimming removed 8 bases at V and 8 bases at J, with 21 bases between. This CDR3 comprises 14 residues. Germline V CDR1 and CDR2: SGHTA, FQGTGA. The CDR3 DNA sequence: TGTGCCAGCCAGGCCGTAGACAGGCATCGAGGCTACACCTTC. As protein: CASQAVDRHRGYTF. The whole variable domain, remainder taken from reference TRBV7-3 and TRBJ1-2, is GAGVSQTPSNKVTEKGKYVELRCDPISGHTALYWYRQSLGQGPEFLIYFQGTGAADDSGLPNDRFFAVRPEGSVSTLKIQRTERGDSAVYLCASQAVDRHRGYTFGSGTRLTVV.

The chain recombines TRBV4-2 with TRBJ2-1; possibly TRBD1 or TRBD2 for D (5 bases each). The CDR3 has 15 residues. Germline V gene lookup returns CDR1 LGHNA and CDR2 YNFKEQ. Trimming removed 4 bases at V and 5 bases at J, with 15 bases between. The CDR3 reads CASSRSGDLDNEQFF. As DNA, the CDR3 is TGTGCCAGCAGCCGTTCCGGGGACCTGGACAATGAGCAGTTCTTC.

The count of this clone is one. CDR3: CASSLSGLAFYEQYF. The DNA for the CDR3 is TGTGCCAGCAGTTTATCGGGACTCGCCTTCTACGAGCAGTACTTC. V is TRBV27 and J is TRBJ2-7; a possible D gene is TRBD2 (6 bases). CDR3 length: 15 amino acids. Trimming shortened V by 0 bases and J by 3 bases, and 12 bases separated the two germline ends. CDR1 is MNHEY, CDR2 SMNVEV, per germline (reference sequence).

The gene calls are TRBV5-8 and TRBJ1-2; D might be TRBD1 (5 bases). Germline CDR1 and CDR2: SGHTS and YDEGEE. The length of the CDR3 is 14 residues. V lost 3 bases and J lost 6, with 15 bases in between. CDR3 loop: CASSSWARGDGYTF. In nucleotides, the CDR3 is TGTGCCAGCAGCTCTTGGGCGAGGGGTGATGGCTACACCTTC.

The gene calls are TRBV9 and TRBJ2-2; 7 bases are a match to TRBD1. Trimming cost V 1 base and J 1 base; bases outside gene matches: 7. The CDR3 length is 17 residues. Germline V gene lookup returns CDR1 SGDLS and CDR2 YYNGEE. The CDR3 DNA sequence: TGTGCCAGCAGCGTAAGAAATAGACAGGGGAACACCGGGGAGCTGTTTTTT. Its translation: CASSVRNRQGNTGELFF.

The chain uses TRBV5-1 and TRBJ1-2, with D hard to call. The CDR3 length is 13 residues. Germline V lookup: CDR1 SGHRS, CDR2 YFSETQ. V was pared by 3 bases and J by 6 bases, with 12 bases between. The CDR3 here is CASSYATWDGYTF. In nucleotides, the CDR3 is TGCGCCAGCAGCTATGCTACCTGGGATGGCTACACCTTC.

The CDR3, as DNA: TGTGCCAGCAGAGGGATGCGAAGCTCCTACGAGCAGTACTTC. Translation gives CASRGMRSSYEQYF. The V call is TRBV6-1, the J call TRBJ2-7; D remains unclear. In germline, CDR1 is MNHNS, CDR2 SASEGT. CDR3 length equals 14 residues. The germline V and J ends were trimmed by 6 bases and 0 bases, with 12 bases remaining between them.

V gene TRBV18 combines with J gene TRBJ1-2; possible D gene TRBD1, 5 bases. Trimming pared 6 bases from V and 0 bases from J, leaving 14 bases between. This CDR3 comprises 15 residues. Germline CDR1 reads KGHSH; CDR2 reads LQKENI. DNA of the CDR3: TGTGCCAGCTCGCGAGGAGGGACTGCTAACTATGGCTACACCTTC. It encodes CASSRGGTANYGYTF. Based on the CDR3 plus reference TRBV18 and TRBJ1-2, the full variable domain is NAGVMQNPRHLVRRRGQEARLRCSPMKGHSHVYWYRQLPEEGLKFMVYLQKENIIDESGMPKERFSAEFPKEGPSILRIQQVVRGDSAAYFCASSRGGTANYGYTFGSGTRLTVV.